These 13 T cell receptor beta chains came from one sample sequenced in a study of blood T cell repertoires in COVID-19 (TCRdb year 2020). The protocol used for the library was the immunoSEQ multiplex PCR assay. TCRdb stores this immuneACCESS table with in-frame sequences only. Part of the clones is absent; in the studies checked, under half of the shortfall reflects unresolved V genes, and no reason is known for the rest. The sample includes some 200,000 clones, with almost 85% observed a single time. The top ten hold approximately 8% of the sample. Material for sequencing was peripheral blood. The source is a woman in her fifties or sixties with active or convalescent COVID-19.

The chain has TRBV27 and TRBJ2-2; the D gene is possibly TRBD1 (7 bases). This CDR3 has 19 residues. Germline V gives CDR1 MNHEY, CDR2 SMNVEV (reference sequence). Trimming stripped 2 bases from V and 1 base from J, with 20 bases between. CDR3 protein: CASSLKGGRGMGNTGELFF. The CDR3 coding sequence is TGTGCCAGCAGTTTAAAGGGGGGCAGGGGGATGGGGAACACCGGGGAGCTGTTTTTT.

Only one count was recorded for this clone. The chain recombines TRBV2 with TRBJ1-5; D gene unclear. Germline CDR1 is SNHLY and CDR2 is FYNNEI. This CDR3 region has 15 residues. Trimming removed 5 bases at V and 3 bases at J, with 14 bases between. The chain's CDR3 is CASSPSRVNNQPQHF. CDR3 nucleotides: TGTGCCAGCAGTCCCTCGCGGGTAAACAATCAGCCCCAGCATTTT. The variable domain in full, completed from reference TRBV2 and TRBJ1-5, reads EPEVTQTPSHQVTQMGQEVILRCVPISNHLYFYWYRQILGQKVEFLVSFYNNEISEKSEIFDDQFSVERPDGSNFTLKIRSTKLEDSAMYFCASSPSRVNNQPQHFGDGTRLSIL.

CDR3: CASSLEGAYGYTF. CDR3 DNA: TGCGCCAGCAGCTTAGAGGGTGCCTATGGCTACACCTTC. The V gene is TRBV5-1, the J gene TRBJ1-2; D is ambiguous. V was shortened by 2 bases and J by 4 bases, with 9 bases between the two germline ends. Looked up from germline, CDR1 is SGHRS and CDR2 is YFSETQ. The CDR3 is made up of 13 amino acids.

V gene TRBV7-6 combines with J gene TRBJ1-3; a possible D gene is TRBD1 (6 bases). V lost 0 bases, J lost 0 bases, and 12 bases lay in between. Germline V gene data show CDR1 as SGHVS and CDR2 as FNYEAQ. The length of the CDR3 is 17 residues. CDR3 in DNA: TGTGCCAGCAGCTTAGCGCGAATAGGGGGCTCTGGAAACACCATATATTTT. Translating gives CASSLARIGGSGNTIYF. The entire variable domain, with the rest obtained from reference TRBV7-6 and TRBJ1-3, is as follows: GAGVSQSPRYKVTKRGQDVALRCDPISGHVSLYWYRQALGQGPEFLTYFNYEAQQDKSGLPNDRFSAERPEGSISTLTIQRTEQRDSAMYRCASSLARIGGSGNTIYFGEGSWLTVV.

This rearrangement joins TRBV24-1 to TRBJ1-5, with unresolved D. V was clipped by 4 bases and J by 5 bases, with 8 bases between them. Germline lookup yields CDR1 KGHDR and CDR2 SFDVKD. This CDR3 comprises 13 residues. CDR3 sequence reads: CATSDRSDQPQHF. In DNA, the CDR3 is TGTGCCACCAGTGACAGGTCCGATCAGCCCCAGCATTTT.

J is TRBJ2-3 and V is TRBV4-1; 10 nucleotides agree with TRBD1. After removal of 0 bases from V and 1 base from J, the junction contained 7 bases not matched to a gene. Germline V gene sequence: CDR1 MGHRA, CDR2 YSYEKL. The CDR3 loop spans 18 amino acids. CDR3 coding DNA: TGCGCCAGCAGCCAAGACGAGACAGGGGGCGCAGGCACAGATACGCAGTATTTT. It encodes CASSQDETGGAGTDTQYF.

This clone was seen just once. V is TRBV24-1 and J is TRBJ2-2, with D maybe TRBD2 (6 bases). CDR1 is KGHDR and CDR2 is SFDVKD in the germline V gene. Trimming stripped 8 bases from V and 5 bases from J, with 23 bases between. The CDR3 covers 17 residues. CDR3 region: CATNGTPLSRYTGELFF. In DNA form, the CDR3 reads TGTGCCACCAACGGGACTCCACTGAGCCGGTATACCGGGGAGCTGTTTTTT.

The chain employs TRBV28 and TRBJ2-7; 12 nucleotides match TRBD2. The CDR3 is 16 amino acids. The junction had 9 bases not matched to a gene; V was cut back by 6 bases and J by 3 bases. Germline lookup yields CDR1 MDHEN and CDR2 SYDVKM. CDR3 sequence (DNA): TGTGCCAGCAGCTCTCTAGCGGGGGGGACCTACTACGAGCAGTACTTC. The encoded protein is CASSSLAGGTYYEQYF.

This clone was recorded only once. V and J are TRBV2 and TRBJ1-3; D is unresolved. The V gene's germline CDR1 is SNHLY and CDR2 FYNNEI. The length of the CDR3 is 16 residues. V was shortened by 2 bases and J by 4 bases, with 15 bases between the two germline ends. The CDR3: CASSESSLAGGNTIYF. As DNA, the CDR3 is TGTGCCAGCAGTGAATCATCGCTGGCCGGGGGAAACACCATATATTTT.

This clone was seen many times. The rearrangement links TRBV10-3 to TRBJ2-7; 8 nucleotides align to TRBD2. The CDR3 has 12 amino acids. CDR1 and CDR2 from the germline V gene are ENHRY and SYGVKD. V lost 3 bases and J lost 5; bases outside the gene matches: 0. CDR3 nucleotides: TGTGCCATCAGTGACGGGAGGGACGAGCAGTACGTC. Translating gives CAISDGRDEQYV.

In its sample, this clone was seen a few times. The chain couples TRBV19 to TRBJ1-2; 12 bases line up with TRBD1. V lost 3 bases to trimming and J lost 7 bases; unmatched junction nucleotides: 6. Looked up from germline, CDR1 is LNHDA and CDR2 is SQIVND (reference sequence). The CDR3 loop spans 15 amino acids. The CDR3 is CASSIPGQGARGYTF. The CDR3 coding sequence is TGTGCCAGTAGTATCCCGGGACAGGGGGCGCGTGGCTACACCTTC. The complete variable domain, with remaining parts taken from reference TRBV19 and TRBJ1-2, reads DGGITQSPKYLFRKEGQNVTLSCEQNLNHDAMYWYRQDPGQGLRLIYYSQIVNDFQKGDIAEGYSVSREKKESFPLTVTSAQKNPTAFYLCASSIPGQGARGYTFGSGTRLTVV.

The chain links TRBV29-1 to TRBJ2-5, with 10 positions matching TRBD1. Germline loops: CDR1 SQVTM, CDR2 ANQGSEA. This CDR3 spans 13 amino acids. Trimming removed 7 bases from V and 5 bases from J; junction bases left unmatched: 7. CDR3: CSANPGQGETQYF. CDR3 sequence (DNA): TGCAGCGCTAACCCGGGACAGGGGGAGACCCAGTACTTC.

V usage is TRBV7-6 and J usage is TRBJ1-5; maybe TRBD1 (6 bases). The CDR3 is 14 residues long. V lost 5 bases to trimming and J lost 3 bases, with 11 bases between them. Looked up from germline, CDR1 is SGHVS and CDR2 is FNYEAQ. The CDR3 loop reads CASSRGGPNQPQHF. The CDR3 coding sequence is TGTGCCAGCAGCCGCGGGGGGCCCAATCAGCCCCAGCATTTT.